The TCR beta chain described here comes from a study of T cell changes during pregnancy in multiple sclerosis. Germline V gene data show CDR1 as MNHNS and CDR2 as SASEGT. With 7 bases clipped from V and 0 bases from J, the junction kept 4 bases outside the gene matches. The CDR3 length is 14 residues. Method: immunoSEQ multiplex PCR; TCRdb's copy keeps in-frame clones and lacks some. Of about 70,000 clones listed, roughly 94% are singletons. The chain couples TRBV6-1 to TRBJ2-3, with TRBD2 identical over 7 bases. Sequenced here: peripheral blood, sampled in the third trimester of pregnancy. The TCR comes from a female donor with multiple sclerosis, enrolled in a pregnancy study. CDR3 nucleotide sequence: TGTGCCAGCACGAACGGGGGGAGCACAGATACGCAGTATTTT. It is translated as CASTNGGSTDTQYF.